The 28 T cell receptor beta chains below come from one sample, sequenced in a study of T-cell memory formation after mild COVID-19. TCRdb re-called the 5' RACE reads through MiXCR, storing one row per CDR3 protein. The table shows 50,000 or so distinct CDR3 sequences, with more than 10% occurring only once. The sample was PBMCs or a T cell subset sorted from them (not recorded which). The receptors stem from a man aged 18 to 29 who had mild COVID-19 (a few samples of this study predate the infection). Cell type and time point are not known.

This chain links TRBV3-1 with TRBJ2-7; D remains ambiguous. Per the germline V gene, CDR1 is LGHDT and CDR2 is YNNKEL (reference sequence). With 4 bases removed from V and 5 bases from J, the gap between germline ends came to 15 bases. The CDR3 has 14 residues. CDR3 residues: CASSPQVSSHEQYV. The CDR3 DNA reads TGTGCCAGCAGCCCTCAGGTTAGCTCTCACGAGCAGTACGTC.

This clonotype was observed a few times. The chain carries TRBV2 and TRBJ2-2, with a tentative D call TRBD2 (6 bases). Looked up from germline, CDR1 is SNHLY and CDR2 is FYNNEI. V shed 6 bases and J shed 5 bases, with 13 bases lying between them. This CDR3 region has 14 residues. DNA for the CDR3: TGTGCCAGCAGCCCTAATGGGGGGACCGGGGAGCTGTTTTTT. The encoded protein is CASSPNGGTGELFF.

The V and J genes are TRBV18 and TRBJ1-6; D is undetermined. Germline V gene sequence: CDR1 KGHSH, CDR2 LQKENI. The CDR3 extends over 16 amino acids. Trimming took 6 bases from V and 6 from J, leaving 18 bases between them. The CDR3 is CASSPVLAGPNSPLHF. Here the CDR3 DNA reads TGTGCCAGCTCTCCCGTACTCGCCGGCCCTAATTCACCCCTCCACTTT.

This clonotype was seen more than once but under ten times. The chain has TRBV18 and TRBJ2-5; 10 bases align to TRBD1. Germline CDR1 and CDR2: KGHSH and LQKENI. V was pared by 3 bases and J by 2 bases, with 9 bases of the junction left unmatched. The CDR3 extends over 17 amino acids. For the CDR3, the DNA is TGTGCCAGCTCACCGGGGACAGGGGTCATACATCAAGAGACCCAGTACTTC. Translated: CASSPGTGVIHQETQYF.

V gene TRBV5-1 combines with J gene TRBJ1-4; 8 bases are a match to TRBD1. Trimming at V came to 1 base and at J to 0 bases, leaving 2 bases not matched to a gene. The CDR3 is 16 amino acids. Germline V gives CDR1 SGHRS, CDR2 YFSETQ. DNA for the CDR3: TGCGCCAGCAGCTTGTCAGGGGGCACAACTAATGAAAAACTGTTTTTT. This translates into CASSLSGGTTNEKLFF.

This clonotype was observed a handful of times. The CDR3 region is CASRPGQSRTEAFF. DNA of the CDR3: TGTGCCAGCAGACCAGGGCAGTCGAGGACTGAAGCTTTCTTT. The chain couples TRBV28 to TRBJ1-1, with D maybe TRBD1 (5 bases). The CDR3 contains 14 residues. Germline V gives CDR1 MDHEN, CDR2 SYDVKM. V was clipped by 6 bases and J by 5 bases, with 16 bases between them.

The CDR3 DNA sequence: TGCGCCAGCAGCTTGGAGTACAGAGTGAGTGGCTACACCTTC. Translating it yields CASSLEYRVSGYTF. The V and J genes are TRBV5-1 and TRBJ1-2; D is unresolved. Trimming left V 0 bases short and J 7 bases short, with 13 bases between. Germline V gene data show CDR1 as SGHRS and CDR2 as YFSETQ. The CDR3 is 14 amino acids. Using reference TRBV5-1 and TRBJ1-2 for the parts outside the CDR3, the full variable domain is KAGVTQTPRYLIKTRGQQVTLSCSPISGHRSVSWYQQTPGQGLQFLFEYFSETQRNKGNFPGRFSGRQFSNSRSEMNVSTLELGDSALYLCASSLEYRVSGYTFGSGTRLTVV.

Many counts were recorded for this clonotype. This sequence joins TRBV6-5 and TRBJ2-6; the match to TRBD1 covers 11 bases. Trimming took 6 bases from V and 2 from J; bases not matched to a gene: 6. The CDR3 is 17 amino acids. CDR1 and CDR2 from the germline V gene are MNHEY and SVGAGI. CDR3 nucleotides: TGTGCCAGCAGGGGGACAGGGGGTAATGCTGGGGCCAACGTCCTGACTTTC. Protein: CASRGTGGNAGANVLTF.

This clonotype has a handful of counts. The chain links TRBV12-3 or TRBV12-4 to TRBJ2-3; the match to TRBD1 covers 7 bases. Losses at the gene ends were 1 base for V and 2 bases for J; bases not matched to a gene: 3. This CDR3 contains 15 residues. CDR3 residues: CASSLVGQATDTQYF. CDR3 coding DNA: TGTGCCAGCAGTTTAGTAGGACAGGCCACAGATACGCAGTATTTT.

The V call is TRBV21-1, the J call TRBJ2-7; TRBD1 is taken as the D call from the table, unchecked against the DNA. TRBV21-1 is described as a pseudogene. The CDR3 is made up of 13 amino acids. CDR3 DNA sequence: TGTGCCAGCGGAAGGGACAGGGGCTACGAGCAGTACGTC. Protein product: CASGRDRGYEQYV.

A few counts support this clonotype. The chain is built from TRBV5-1 and TRBJ2-5; D remains ambiguous. The germline V and J ends were trimmed by 0 bases and 5 bases, with 14 bases remaining between them. Germline values: CDR1 SGHRS, CDR2 YFSETQ. This CDR3 contains 15 residues. In DNA, the CDR3 is TGCGCCAGCAGCTTGGTGGGTTCGGTTTCGGAGACCCAGTACTTC. This encodes CASSLVGSVSETQYF.

This clonotype was counted only a few times. The chain carries TRBV4-1 and TRBJ2-5; the D gene is possibly TRBD2 (6 bases). The CDR3 length is 15 residues. Germline assignment: CDR1 MGHRA and CDR2 YSYEKL. The V gene lost 7 bases and the J gene lost 6 bases, with 21 bases spanning the gap. CDR3 in amino acids: CASKVWGVGWKTQYF. CDR3 sequence (DNA): TGCGCCAGCAAGGTTTGGGGGGTCGGGTGGAAGACCCAGTACTTC.

This clonotype was picked up a small number of times. This chain links TRBV5-6 with TRBJ2-7; 7 nucleotides agree with TRBD1. V shed 4 bases, J shed 4 bases, and the junction held 8 bases outside the gene matches. Per germline, CDR1 SGHDT and CDR2 YYEEEE. The CDR3 covers 14 residues. The CDR3 protein is CASSRGLFVYEQYV. CDR3 in DNA: TGTGCCAGCAGCAGGGGGCTATTTGTTTACGAGCAGTACGTC.

This clonotype showed up just a few times. This chain joins TRBV28 and TRBJ2-5, with D hard to call. The V end was cut by 3 bases, the J end by 1 base, with 9 bases between. The CDR3 loop spans 14 amino acids. CDR1 and CDR2 (germline): MDHEN, SYDVKM. The CDR3 sequence is CASSLSQAQETQYF. In nucleotides, the CDR3 is TGTGCCAGCAGTTTGTCCCAGGCCCAAGAGACCCAGTACTTC.

This chain links TRBV18 with TRBJ2-7; 7 bases fit TRBD2. The CDR3 runs to 16 residues. The V segment lost 3 bases and the J segment 4 bases; nucleotides outside the gene matches: 12. CDR1 is KGHSH, CDR2 LQKENI, per germline. CDR3 bases: TGTGCCAGCTCACCCCAAGGGTCGGGGGGTTCGTACGAGCAGTACTTC. Protein: CASSPQGSGGSYEQYF.

This chain links TRBV7-9 with TRBJ2-2; tentatively, D is TRBD1 or TRBD2 (5 bases each). Per germline, CDR1 SEHNR and CDR2 FQNEAQ (reference sequence). Between the trimmed V and J ends, which lost 5 bases and 6 bases, there was a span of 19 bases. This CDR3 is built from 16 residues. The CDR3 spells CASSGHGGSVAGELFF. The DNA for the CDR3 is TGTGCCAGCAGCGGGCATGGGGGTTCAGTCGCCGGGGAGCTGTTTTTT.

The chain has TRBV30 and TRBJ1-6; D is uncertain. Per germline, CDR1 GTSNPN and CDR2 SVGIG (reference sequence). With 2 bases removed from V and 7 bases from J, the gap between germline ends came to 12 bases. The CDR3 covers 14 residues. The CDR3 sequence: CAWSPWTENSPLHF. For the CDR3, the DNA is TGTGCCTGGAGTCCCTGGACTGAGAATTCACCCCTCCACTTT.

This clonotype occurred a few times. The chain couples TRBV5-1 to TRBJ2-2; D gene uncertain. The CDR3 has 13 residues. Trimming stripped 4 bases from V and 5 bases from J, with 9 bases between. Germline CDR1 SGHRS, CDR2 YFSETQ. Written as DNA, the CDR3 is TGCGCCAGCAGCCGACACGAGACCGGGGAGCTGTTTTTT. Its protein is CASSRHETGELFF.

This clonotype was seen repeatedly, ten times or more. This chain links TRBV5-6 with TRBJ2-1; D is uncertain. The CDR3 loop spans 13 amino acids. Trimming shortened V by 4 bases and J by 4 bases, and 9 bases separated the two germline ends. Germline-derived CDR1 and CDR2 are SGHDT and YYEEEE. CDR3 sequence reads: CASSPTEYNEQFF. The CDR3 DNA sequence: TGTGCCAGCAGCCCGACGGAGTACAATGAGCAGTTCTTC.

This clonotype showed up many times. The chain links TRBV10-3 to TRBJ2-1, with D possibly matching TRBD2 (5 bases). Germline CDR1 ENHRY, CDR2 SYGVKD. The CDR3 contains 15 residues. V dropped 10 bases and J dropped 1 base, with 17 bases sitting between them. The DNA for the CDR3 is TGTGCCACCCACGGGGTTTGGGGATCCTACAATGAGCAGTTCTTC. Protein: CATHGVWGSYNEQFF.

The CDR3 loop is CASSQGTGGQPQHF. CDR3 in DNA: TGTGCCAGTAGTCAGGGGACAGGAGGACAGCCCCAGCATTTT. The chain employs TRBV19 and TRBJ1-5, with 8 bases that match TRBD1. The CDR3 sequence is 14 residues long. Germline V gives CDR1 LNHDA, CDR2 SQIVND (reference sequence). With 5 bases clipped from V and 7 bases from J, the junction kept 7 bases outside the gene matches.

The chain employs TRBV4-1 and TRBJ1-6; no clear D. V lost 1 base and J lost 4, with 14 bases in between. Germline V gene sequence: CDR1 MGHRA, CDR2 YSYEKL. There are 17 residues in the CDR3. CDR3 sequence reads: CASSQGSQDLYNSPLHF. Written as DNA, the CDR3 is TGCGCCAGCAGCCAAGGCAGCCAAGACCTTTATAATTCACCCCTCCACTTT.

This clonotype has just a few counts. The chain uses TRBV4-2 and TRBJ2-1, with a weak D call TRBD1 (7 bases). CDR3 length equals 15 residues. The germline gives CDR1 LGHNA, CDR2 YNFKEQ. V lost 4 bases to trimming and J lost 8 bases, with 18 bases between them. The CDR3 nucleotides are TGTGCCAGCAGCCCGAAGTCAGGGGGGAGAGATGAGCAGTTCTTC. The encoded protein is CASSPKSGGRDEQFF.

This clonotype was recorded a few times. The V call is TRBV7-2, the J call TRBJ1-4; weak D call: TRBD1 (5 bases). The CDR3 has 16 residues. V lost 5 bases and J 12 bases, leaving 25 bases between the germline ends. Germline-derived CDR1 and CDR2 are SGHTA and FQGNSA. In nucleotides, the CDR3 is TGTGCCAGCAGCATCGGAGGCCAGGGTTGGATGAAAGAACTGTTTTTT. Translated: CASSIGGQGWMKELFF. Supplemented by reference TRBV7-2 and TRBJ1-4, the full variable domain reads GAGVSQSPSNKVTEKGKDVELRCDPISGHTALYWYRQSLGQGLEFLIYFQGNSAPDKSGLPSDRFSAERTGGSVSTLTIQRTQQEDSAVYLCASSIGGQGWMKELFFGSGTQLSVL.

This clonotype was found many times. The genes are TRBV5-1 and TRBJ2-7; tentative D call: TRBD2 (5 bases). The germline V and J ends were trimmed by 3 bases and 0 bases, with 10 bases remaining between them. There are 14 residues in the CDR3. Germline loops: CDR1 SGHRS, CDR2 YFSETQ. The CDR3 DNA follows: TGCGCCAGCAGCTCAGAAGGGAGCTCCTACGAGCAGTACTTC. As protein: CASSSEGSSYEQYF. The full variable domain, rest sourced from reference TRBV5-1 and TRBJ2-7, is KAGVTQTPRYLIKTRGQQVTLSCSPISGHRSVSWYQQTPGQGLQFLFEYFSETQRNKGNFPGRFSGRQFSNSRSEMNVSTLELGDSALYLCASSSEGSSYEQYFGPGTRLTVT.

This clonotype has ten or more counts. The rearrangement links TRBV11-2 to TRBJ2-2; 10 nucleotides line up with TRBD2. Unmatched junction bases numbered 4, after V lost 2 bases and J lost 4 bases. Germline assignment: CDR1 SGHAT and CDR2 FQNNGV. This CDR3 has 16 amino acids. The CDR3 DNA is TGTGCCAGCAGCTTACTAGCGGGGGCGTTCACCGGGGAGCTGTTTTTT. This translates into CASSLLAGAFTGELFF.

V gene TRBV28 combines with J gene TRBJ1-4, with D hard to call. There are 13 residues in the CDR3. V dropped 2 bases and J dropped 12 bases, with 13 bases sitting between them. Germline CDR1 MDHEN, CDR2 SYDVKM. The CDR3 sequence is CASSLVAGGELFF. In DNA, the CDR3 is TGTGCCAGCAGTTTAGTCGCCGGCGGGGAACTGTTTTTT.

This clonotype has ten or more counts. V gene TRBV5-1 combines with J gene TRBJ2-2, with 8 bases fitting TRBD1. The CDR3 totals 15 residues. Germline values: CDR1 SGHRS, CDR2 YFSETQ. With V trimmed by 4 bases and J by 1 base, 3 bases remained unmatched. The CDR3 bases are TGCGCCAGCAGCGTGGGACAGGAGAACACCGGGGAGCTGTTTTTT. It codes for CASSVGQENTGELFF.